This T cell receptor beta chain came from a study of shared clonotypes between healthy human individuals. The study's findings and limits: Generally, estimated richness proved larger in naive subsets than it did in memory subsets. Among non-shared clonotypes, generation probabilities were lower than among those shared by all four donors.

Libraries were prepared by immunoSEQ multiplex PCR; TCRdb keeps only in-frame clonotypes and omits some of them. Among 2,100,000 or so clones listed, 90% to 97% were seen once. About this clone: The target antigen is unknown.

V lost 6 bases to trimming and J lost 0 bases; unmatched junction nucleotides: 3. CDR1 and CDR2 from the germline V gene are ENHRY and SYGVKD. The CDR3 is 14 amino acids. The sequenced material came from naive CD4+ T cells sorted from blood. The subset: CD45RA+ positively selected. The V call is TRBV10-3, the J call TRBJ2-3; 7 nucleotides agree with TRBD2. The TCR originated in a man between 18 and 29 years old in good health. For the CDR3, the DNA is TGTGCCATCAGGACGGGACTAAGCACAGATACGCAGTATTTT. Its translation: CAIRTGLSTDTQYF.